The 17 T cell receptor beta chains presented below share a single source sample, sequenced in a study of T cell responses to AZD1222 COVID-19 vaccine. The protocol was immunoSEQ multiplex PCR, while the TCRdb copy is restricted to in-frame clones and leaves out a portion. The sample has some 130,000 clones; roughly 93% are singletons. Sample: peripheral blood, taken 28 days after the second AZD1222 dose. Receptor source: an adult who received the AZD1222 COVID-19 vaccine.

The chain links TRBV2 to TRBJ1-2; weak D call: TRBD1 (6 bases). Trimming took 6 bases from V and 8 from J, leaving 16 bases between them. The CDR3 covers 13 residues. Germline assignment: CDR1 SNHLY and CDR2 FYNNEI. CDR3 in DNA: TGTGCCAGCAGCCGGGGAAACAGGGTCGGCTACACCTTC. Translated: CASSRGNRVGYTF.

The V gene is TRBV3-1 (or the pseudogene TRBV3-2), the J gene TRBJ1-2; D gene uncertain. Trimming removed 1 base from V and 3 bases from J, with 12 bases in between. Germline lookup yields CDR1 LGHDT and CDR2 YNNKEL (reference sequence). The CDR3 loop spans 15 amino acids. This CDR3 is CASSQARPGYYGYTF. CDR3 nucleotide sequence: TGTGCCAGCAGCCAAGCCCGTCCAGGATACTATGGCTACACCTTC.

The rearrangement links TRBV9 to TRBJ1-5, with D hard to call. The CDR3 contains 13 residues. Trimming took off 0 bases at V and 4 bases at J, with 5 bases between the two ends. The V gene's germline CDR1 is SGDLS and CDR2 YYNGEE. This CDR3 is CASSVGLNQPQHF. For the CDR3, the DNA is TGTGCCAGCAGCGTAGGATTAAATCAGCCCCAGCATTTT.

This clone was seen once. V usage is TRBV19 and J usage is TRBJ1-3, with D possibly matching TRBD1 (5 bases). CDR1 LNHDA and CDR2 SQIVND come from the germline V gene (reference sequence). The CDR3 is 13 residues long. Trimming removed 3 bases at V and 2 bases at J, with 5 bases between. CDR3 loop: CASSMGPGNTIYF. CDR3 in DNA: TGTGCCAGTAGTATGGGGCCTGGAAACACCATATATTTT.

The chain recombines TRBV7-2 with TRBJ1-6, with 8 bases identical to TRBD1. CDR3 length: 16 amino acids. V was clipped by 6 bases and J by 4 bases; unmatched bases: 8. Germline CDR1 and CDR2: SGHTA and FQGNSA. Written as DNA, the CDR3 is TGTGCCAGCAGATTGACAGGGGTCCTTTATAATTCACCCCTCCACTTT. Its protein is CASRLTGVLYNSPLHF. The full variable domain, completed using reference TRBV7-2 and TRBJ1-6, is GAGVSQSPSNKVTEKGKDVELRCDPISGHTALYWYRQSLGQGLEFLIYFQGNSAPDKSGLPSDRFSAERTGGSVSTLTIQRTQQEDSAVYLCASRLTGVLYNSPLHFGNGTRLTVT.

The V call is TRBV28, the J call TRBJ1-1; D might be TRBD1 (6 bases). The CDR3 sequence is 17 residues long. The ends were cut back, 6 bases at V and 1 base at J, with 21 bases in the middle. Germline V CDR1 and CDR2: MDHEN, SYDVKM. CDR3 region: CASSTPTQGGGNTEAFF. In nucleotides, the CDR3 is TGTGCCAGCAGCACCCCTACACAGGGAGGGGGGAACACTGAAGCTTTCTTT.

V and J are TRBV30 and TRBJ1-4, with D perhaps TRBD1 (5 bases). Germline V gene sequence: CDR1 GTSNPN, CDR2 SVGIG (reference sequence). The V gene lost 4 bases and the J gene lost 6 bases, with 15 bases spanning the gap. This CDR3 comprises 14 residues. The CDR3 protein is CAWMSTANHEKLFF. The CDR3, as DNA: TGTGCCTGGATGTCGACAGCTAATCATGAAAAACTGTTTTTT.

This clone was counted only a few times. The chain has TRBV13 and TRBJ1-4, with a possible D match to TRBD1 (6 bases). The germline CDR1 and CDR2 sequences are PRHDT and FYEKMQ (reference sequence). V lost 3 bases to trimming and J lost 0 bases, with 8 bases between them. The CDR3 covers 15 residues. CDR3 sequence (DNA): TGTGCCAGCAGCTTCAGGGGCCCAACTAATGAAAAACTGTTTTTT. Protein sequence: CASSFRGPTNEKLFF.

This clone was counted once. This rearrangement joins TRBV19 to TRBJ1-1; 9 bases line up with TRBD1. The CDR3 totals 14 residues. Germline trimming cut 9 bases from V and 7 bases from J; bases unmatched to any gene: 12. The germline V gene has CDR1 LNHDA and CDR2 SQIVND (reference sequence). CDR3 protein: CASQKTGGLIEAFF. The CDR3 nucleotides are TGTGCCAGCCAGAAGACAGGGGGTCTAATTGAAGCTTTCTTT.

This chain connects TRBV11-3 to TRBJ1-6; D remains unclear. CDR1 SGHNT and CDR2 YENEEA come from the germline V gene. V lost 3 bases to trimming and J lost 8 bases, with 8 bases between them. CDR3 length: 13 residues. CDR3 region: CASSFRQDSPLHF. The CDR3 region has the DNA TGTGCCAGCAGCTTTAGGCAGGATTCACCCCTCCACTTT.

This clone has just a few counts. The CDR3 coding sequence is TGTGCCAGCAGTTACATTGCCGGACTGTCCTACGAGCAGTACTTC. It translates to CASSYIAGLSYEQYF. The rearrangement links TRBV6-6 to TRBJ2-7; D possibly corresponds to TRBD2 (5 bases). CDR3 length equals 15 residues. V lost 2 bases to trimming and J lost 1 base, with 12 bases between them. From germline, CDR1 is MNHNY and CDR2 SVGAGI (reference sequence).

The rearrangement links TRBV12-3 or TRBV12-4 to TRBJ1-2, with TRBD1 matching over 8 bases. Trimming removed 5 bases from V and 5 bases from J; junction bases left unmatched: 4. CDR3 length: 13 amino acids. CDR3 sequence reads: CASSQQGGYGYTF. CDR3 DNA sequence: TGTGCCAGCAGTCAACAGGGGGGGTATGGCTACACCTTC.

V is TRBV6-5 and J is TRBJ2-7; no clear D gene. Germline lookup yields CDR1 MNHEY and CDR2 SVGAGI. Deletions cut 2 bases from V and 6 bases from J, with 5 bases between. The CDR3 has 11 residues. The CDR3, as DNA: TGTGCCAGCAGTTACGACTCCGAGCAGTACTTC. Protein: CASSYDSEQYF.

The chain carries TRBV12-3 or TRBV12-4 and TRBJ1-2; D perhaps matches TRBD1 (5 bases). V was shortened by 3 bases and J by 8 bases, with 10 bases between the two germline ends. The CDR3 extends over 12 amino acids. The CDR3 loop reads CASSFTGPGYTF. Here the CDR3 DNA reads TGTGCCAGCAGTTTCACAGGACCCGGCTACACCTTC.

The rearrangement links TRBV24-1 to TRBJ2-2, with no clear D. The CDR3 has 18 residues. The V end was cut by 8 bases, the J end by 1 base, with 22 bases between. Germline V lookup: CDR1 KGHDR, CDR2 SFDVKD. The CDR3 nucleotides read TGTGCCACCATTTGGGTTTCCGAGTTACCTTGGAACACCGGGGAGCTGTTTTTT. Translation gives CATIWVSELPWNTGELFF.

This clone has a single count. The J gene is TRBJ1-5, the V gene TRBV4-1, with 9 bases that match TRBD1. The CDR3 runs to 16 residues. Germline V gene lookup returns CDR1 MGHRA and CDR2 YSYEKL. J lost 6 bases, V lost 1 base, and 7 bases had no gene match. CDR3 nucleotides: TGCGCCAGCAGCCAAGGTTACGGACAGGGGAGTCAGCCCCAGCATTTT. As protein: CASSQGYGQGSQPQHF.

V is TRBV7-6 and J is TRBJ2-2, with 7 bases fitting TRBD1. CDR1 is SGHVS and CDR2 is FNYEAQ in the germline V gene. The CDR3 length is 16 residues. Germline trimming cut 3 bases from V and 3 bases from J; bases unmatched to any gene: 7. Here the CDR3 DNA reads TGTGCCAGCAGCTTGAGGGGGCTTTTGGACACCGGGGAGCTGTTTTTT. This codes for CASSLRGLLDTGELFF.